Each of the 10 T cell receptor beta chains below was sequenced from the same sample in a study of human T cells and chemical hapten exposure (dated by TCRdb to the early 2020s). Library preparation used RACE. Data came from a NextSeq 500. TCRdb reworked the public reads: Q25 trimming with fastp, MiXCR clone assembly, productive beta chains retained. Identical CDR3 proteins give one entry, which carries the most common genes and DNA. This sample is represented by tens of thousands of distinct CDR3 sequences; 11% of them were singletons. Of the sample, more than 3% falls within the top ten clones. The time point label of this sample denotes: patch test 3, about 24 weeks after DPC sensitization. What the treatment or condition label conveys for this sample: therapeutic diphenylcyclopropenone sensitization with weekly scalp DPC. The sequencing here drew on whole blood, taken in connection with sensitization to the hapten diphenylcyclopropenone (DPC). The receptor set was obtained from a woman aged 45-60 years with alopecia areata. Some clones in this sample may be carry-over from other donors' samples.

This clonotype was seen a few times. The V gene is TRBV6-6, the J gene TRBJ2-7; D is ambiguous. Germline V gene lookup returns CDR1 MNHNY and CDR2 SVGAGI (reference sequence). V dropped 0 bases and J dropped 2 bases, with 11 bases sitting between them. The CDR3 is 15 residues long. CDR3 residues: CASSYSTRNTYEQYF. DNA for the CDR3: TGTGCCAGCAGTTACTCGACTCGCAACACCTACGAGCAGTACTTC.

This clonotype was found a few times. The J gene is TRBJ2-2, the V gene TRBV19; 8 positions match TRBD2. Trimming removed 5 bases from V and 4 bases from J; junction bases left unmatched: 6. The CDR3 covers 15 residues. Germline V CDR1 and CDR2: LNHDA, SQIVND (reference sequence). In nucleotides, the CDR3 is TGTGCCAGTAGTGCCGGGAGGGCGGGCACCGGGGAGCTGTTTTTT. Its protein product is CASSAGRAGTGELFF.

This clonotype has a handful of counts. The genes are TRBV7-3 and TRBJ2-2; D assignment may be TRBD1 or TRBD2 (5 bases each). In germline, CDR1 is SGHTA, CDR2 FQGTGA. V lost 5 bases, J lost 5 bases, and 15 bases lay in between. This CDR3 is built from 15 residues. The CDR3 region has the DNA TGTGCCAGCAGCGCCAGACGGGGCTCAACCGGGGAGCTGTTTTTT. Translation gives CASSARRGSTGELFF.

The rearrangement joins TRBV20-1 to TRBJ1-1; D possibly corresponds to TRBD1 (6 bases). Trimming removed 0 bases at V and 3 bases at J, with 14 bases between. The germline V gene has CDR1 DFQATT and CDR2 SNEGSKA (reference sequence). This CDR3 spans 15 amino acids. CDR3 loop: CSAREGTGRHTEAFF. Here the CDR3 DNA reads TGCAGTGCTAGAGAGGGTACAGGGAGGCACACTGAAGCTTTCTTT.

This clonotype was detected a few times. The chain uses TRBV11-3 and TRBJ1-1, with 8 positions matching TRBD1. The CDR3 is 14 amino acids. Germline assignment: CDR1 SGHNT and CDR2 YENEEA. V shed 3 bases, J shed 1 base, and the junction held 1 base outside the gene matches. The CDR3 sequence is CASSFRGPNTEAFF. The CDR3, as DNA: TGTGCCAGCAGCTTCAGGGGGCCGAACACTGAAGCTTTCTTT.

This rearrangement joins TRBV29-1 to TRBJ2-7; 7 bases are shared with TRBD1. CDR1 and CDR2 (germline): SQVTM, ANQGSEA. Trimming cost V 6 bases and J 2 bases; bases outside gene matches: 4. This CDR3 comprises 12 residues. CDR3 sequence: CSVLTGPYEQYF. Written as DNA, the CDR3 is TGCAGCGTCCTGACAGGGCCCTACGAGCAGTACTTC.

This clonotype turned up a few times. The chain couples TRBV20-1 to TRBJ2-7; 13 nucleotides match TRBD2. Germline V gene data show CDR1 as DFQATT and CDR2 as SNEGSKA (reference sequence). The CDR3 has 14 amino acids. V shed 3 bases and J 6 bases; nucleotides not matched to a gene: 5. The CDR3 DNA is TGCAGTGCTAGGAGGACTAGCGGGAGTACCGAGCAGTACTTC. This sequence encodes CSARRTSGSTEQYF.

The CDR3 loop is CASSPRLNTEAFF. The CDR3 DNA reads as TGTGCCAGCAGTCCAAGATTGAACACTGAAGCTTTCTTT. The J gene is TRBJ1-1, the V gene TRBV12-3 or TRBV12-4; D not certain. Deletions cut 5 bases from V and 0 bases from J, with 7 bases between. The CDR3 sequence is 13 residues long.

The chain employs TRBV18 and TRBJ2-1, with 8 nucleotides matching TRBD2. The V gene end was trimmed by 1 base and the J gene end by 5 bases; junction bases not matched to a gene: 13. The CDR3 sequence is 18 residues long. Germline V gives CDR1 KGHSH, CDR2 LQKENI. CDR3 DNA sequence: TGTGCCAGCTCACCACTATTAAAGTTTAGCGGGGCCAACAATGAGCAGTTCTTC. As protein: CASSPLLKFSGANNEQFF.

There are many counts of this clonotype. The chain joins TRBV7-9 to TRBJ2-7; 8 bases agree with TRBD2. The CDR3 extends over 13 amino acids. With 6 bases clipped from V and 5 bases from J, the junction kept 6 bases outside the gene matches. Germline assignment: CDR1 SEHNR and CDR2 FQNEAQ (reference sequence). CDR3 coding DNA: TGTGCCAGCAGTTTGACTAGCGCCAACGAGCAGTACTTC. It specifies CASSLTSANEQYF.